This record concerns one TCR beta chain sequence. Antigen specificity is unknown. The sample originates from a study of cytomegalovirus exposure and HLA in healthy donors. This CDR3 contains 14 residues. The V gene lost 2 bases and the J gene lost 1 base, with 6 bases spanning the gap. Germline V gives CDR1 MGHDK, CDR2 SYGVNS. With 60 Vbeta and 13 Jbeta primers, the PCR was carried out. Sequenced by immunoSEQ multiplex PCR; TCRdb stores in-frame clones only, minus some. The table has about 160,000 clones, roughly 80% seen once; the top ten hold under 2.5%. Study results and limitations: Most sequenced TCRs were rare (though some public TCRs occurred in many donors).

The source is a man aged 50-59 years in good health and CMV-seropositive. The chain uses TRBV25-1 and TRBJ1-5; a possible D gene is TRBD1 (6 bases). Sequencing used PBMCs. The CDR3 sequence: CASSETGSNQPQHF. The CDR3 nucleotides are TGTGCCAGCAGTGAAACAGGGAGCAATCAGCCCCAGCATTTT.